One sample yielded the 14 T cell receptor beta chains listed below, sequenced in a study of tumor-infiltrating lymphocytes in primary liver carcinoma. Making TCR beta cDNA involved 400 to 600 ng total RNA and a constant-region primer. TCR beta libraries came from three nested multiplex PCR rounds using slightly modified ARM-PCR. A C-beta reverse primer was combined with TRBV1-TRBV30 forward primers in the first two PCR rounds, and each round had around 11 cycles. TCRdb analysed the multiplex PCR reads with MiXCR anew, one entry per CDR3 protein. The sample carries 70,000 to 95,000 distinct CDR3 sequences, about 70% recorded once. Starting material for RNA and DNA co-extraction consisted of about 20-33 mg of unsorted bulk tissue. Sequencing was performed on liver tumor tissue from sampling region 4. Described subset: tumor region T4, right-lateral pole. These receptors were collected from a man aged 35 to 55 with primary liver carcinoma and hepatitis B virus infection.

Worth noting for this clonotype: The conserved final phenylalanine or tryptophan is absent from the CDR3, which likely points to a read error. No DNA is shown, since the ends of the CDR3 on it are uncertain; the CDR3 is the one TCRdb lists. The chain employs TRBV11-2 and TRBJ2-5; the D call TRBD1 from the table was never checked on the DNA. The CDR3 sequence runs 17 residues, both termini included. Germline CDR1 SGHAT, CDR2 FQNNGV. CDR3 residues: CASSLVSGGSRQEAHYY.

This CDR3 reads CAISDLREVDNEQFF. CDR3 nucleotide sequence: TGTGCCATCAGTGACTTGCGGGAGGTTGACAATGAGCAGTTCTTC. The V and J genes are TRBV10-3 and TRBJ2-1, with 8 bases lining up with TRBD2. Trimming cost V 3 bases and J 5 bases; bases outside gene matches: 6. The CDR3 is 15 amino acids. The germline V gene has CDR1 ENHRY and CDR2 SYGVKD.

This clonotype is termed medium-sized. A read error may produce the germline difference seen at one junction end. The rearrangement joins TRBV11-2 to TRBJ1-6; D is possibly TRBD1 (5 bases). The germline V gene encodes CDR1 SGHAT and CDR2 FQNNGV. The CDR3 has 16 amino acids. The CDR3 reads CASSLEGASFNSPLHF. CDR3 nucleotide sequence: TGTGCCAGCAGCTTAGAAGGGGCGTCCTTTAATTCACCCCTCCACTTT.

The chain is built from TRBV28 and TRBJ2-5; 9 bases align to TRBD2. Germline trimming cut 6 bases from V and 14 bases from J; bases unmatched to any gene: 16. The CDR3 runs to 14 residues. Germline CDR1 and CDR2: MDHEN and SYDVKM. The CDR3 nucleotides are TGTGCCAGCAGGGGAGCGGGGGGACAAGAGACTCATTACTTC. Translated: CASRGAGGQETHYF.

The V gene is TRBV11-2, the J gene TRBJ2-5; possibly TRBD2 for D (6 bases). V lost 6 bases and J 1 base, leaving 15 bases between the germline ends. The V gene's germline CDR1 is SGHAT and CDR2 FQNNGV. The length of the CDR3 is 15 residues. CDR3 amino acids: CASRSRDSAQETQYF. As DNA, the CDR3 is TGTGCCAGCAGATCCCGGGACTCGGCCCAAGAGACCCAGTACTTC. Full variable domain (missing parts from reference TRBV11-2 and TRBJ2-5): EAGVAQSPRYKIIEKRQSVAFWCNPISGHATLYWYQQILGQGPKLLIQFQNNGVVDDSQLPKDRFSAERLKGVDSTLKIQPAKLEDSAVYLCASRSRDSAQETQYFGPGTRLLVL.

The chain has TRBV9 and TRBJ2-3; 8 nucleotides line up with TRBD1. Germline CDR1 is SGDLS and CDR2 is YYNGEE. This CDR3 region has 16 residues. J was trimmed by 4 bases and V by 4 bases; bases with no gene match: 11. The CDR3 sequence: CASSPRQGAIPDTQYF. CDR3 in DNA: TGTGCCAGCAGCCCTCGCCAGGGGGCGATCCCAGATACGCAGTATTTT.

A note on this clonotype: At one of its ends the junction is not consistent with the germline gene, which may arise from a read error. V is TRBV6-5 and J is TRBJ2-7; D is perhaps TRBD1 (5 bases). The CDR3 is 13 residues long. Germline V gene lookup returns CDR1 MNHEY and CDR2 SVGAGI. The CDR3 is CASSETVAYEQHF. The CDR3 DNA reads as TGTGCCAGCAGTGAGACAGTAGCCTACGAGCAGCACTTC.

Points on this clonotype: An end of the junction does not agree with germline; a read error may underlie this. CDR3 DNA sequence: TGCAGTGCTAGTGGGTGGCGCGGGAGGATAGATATGCAGTATTTT. Amino acid sequence: CSASGWRGRIDMQYF. The chain carries TRBV20-1 and TRBJ2-3; 8 nucleotides match TRBD2. Per germline, CDR1 DFQATT and CDR2 SNEGSKA (reference sequence). The CDR3 has 15 residues.

The chain has TRBV10-3 and TRBJ2-6; the D call may be TRBD1 or TRBD2 (5 bases each). Germline CDR1 and CDR2: ENHRY and SYGVKD. Trimming shortened V by 4 bases and J by 0 bases, and 10 bases separated the two germline ends. The CDR3 runs to 16 residues. CDR3 in DNA: TGTGCCATCAGTGGTGGGACCCCCTCTGGGGCCAACGTCCTGACTTTC. Residues: CAISGGTPSGANVLTF.

For this clonotype: Likely a read error: the CDR3 ends without its conserved phenylalanine or tryptophan. The chain couples TRBV5-5 to TRBJ2-3, with 8 bases aligning to TRBD1. V dropped 2 bases and J dropped 2; count of bases not matched to a gene: 4. The CDR3 consists of 15 residues. The germline CDR1 and CDR2 sequences are SGHKS and YYEKEE (reference sequence). CDR3: CASSFQDRDTDTQYS. The DNA for the CDR3 is TGTGCCAGCAGCTTCCAGGACAGGGACACAGATACGCAGTATTCT.

To note about this clonotype: The junction departs from the called germline gene at one end, perhaps through a read error. The CDR3: CANSFRGGSPFHF. The CDR3 DNA follows: TGTGCCAACAGTTTCAGGGGAGGATCACCCTTCCACTTT. The chain combines TRBV28 with TRBJ1-6; D is possibly TRBD1 (6 bases). This CDR3 has 13 amino acids. Germline V CDR1 and CDR2: MDHEN, SYDVKM.

V gene TRBV14 combines with J gene TRBJ2-3, with D maybe TRBD2 (6 bases). This CDR3 region has 16 residues. Trimming removed 0 bases from V and 15 bases from J, with 25 bases in between. Per the germline V gene, CDR1 is SGHDN and CDR2 is FVKESK. CDR3 DNA: TGTGCCAGCAGCCAAGATCTACCGGGAGACGGGGATAAGCACTATTTT. The encoded protein is CASSQDLPGDGDKHYF.

Comments on this clonotype: Being one base from a much bigger clone, this may be a read error. CDR3 sequence reads: CASSHDWGNYGYTF. The CDR3 DNA reads as TGTGCCAGCAGCCACGACTGGGGCAATTATGGCTACACCTTC. The rearrangement joins TRBV7-9 to TRBJ1-2, with TRBD1 as a possible D gene (5 bases). The germline CDR1 and CDR2 sequences are SEHNR and FQNEAQ (reference sequence). The V gene lost 5 bases and the J gene lost 5 bases, with 15 bases spanning the gap. The CDR3 runs 14 residues.

The chain recombines TRBV7-3 with TRBJ2-3; 7 nucleotides align to TRBD2. After removal of 4 bases from V and 3 bases from J, the junction contained 4 bases not matched to a gene. Per germline, CDR1 SGHTA and CDR2 FQGTGA. The CDR3 is made up of 14 amino acids. Here the CDR3 DNA reads TGTGCCAGCAGCTCGCGGGAGTGGACAGATACGCAGTATTTT. Translation: CASSSREWTDTQYF.